This entry is about one T cell receptor (beta chain). These data are taken from a study of CD8 T cells in Susac syndrome. V was trimmed by 5 bases and J by 3 bases, leaving 13 bases between them. Per the germline V gene, CDR1 is MNHEY and CDR2 is SMNVEV (reference sequence). The CDR3 runs to 14 residues. An input of roughly 0.5 to 1 ug of RNA was subjected to reverse transcription using random hexamers. A single record per CDR3 protein comes from TCRdb applying MiXCR to the immunoSEQ multiplex PCR reads. The profile shows some 150,000 distinct CDR3 sequences, roughly 94% of them singletons. This sequence was found in a human donor with multiple sclerosis. Material: CD8+ T cells from PBMCs. The chain has TRBV27 and TRBJ1-1; D remains ambiguous. In DNA form, the CDR3 reads TGTGCCAGCAGTCCTACCGACACCGACACTGAAGCTTTCTTT. Translated, it gives CASSPTDTDTEAFF.